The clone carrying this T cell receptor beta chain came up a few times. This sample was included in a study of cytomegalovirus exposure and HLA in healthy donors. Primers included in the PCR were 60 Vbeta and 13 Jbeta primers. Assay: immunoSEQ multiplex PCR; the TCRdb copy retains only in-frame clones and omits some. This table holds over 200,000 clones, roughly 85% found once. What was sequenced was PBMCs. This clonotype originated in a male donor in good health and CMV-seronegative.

In DNA, the CDR3 is TGTGCCACCGTACAGGGGTCTAACTATGGCTACACCTTC. As protein: CATVQGSNYGYTF. The chain recombines TRBV28 with TRBJ1-2, with 7 nucleotides matching TRBD1. J was trimmed by 0 bases and V by 10 bases; bases with no gene match: 5. The germline gives CDR1 MDHEN, CDR2 SYDVKM. The CDR3 contains 13 residues.